The rows below give T cell receptor beta chains drawn from one sample of a study of cytomegalovirus exposure and HLA in healthy donors. The repertoire was sequenced with immunoSEQ multiplex PCR; TCRdb's copy has only in-frame clones and lacks some. This sample has 150,000 to 200,000 clones, with 80% found just once. Specimen: PBMCs. Source of these receptors: a woman aged 40 to 55 in good health and CMV-seronegative. Each CDR3 is given without its conserved first and last residue.

>TRBV7-7|TRBJ2-2
ASSLRPNTGELF
>TRBV7-2|TRBJ2-7
ASSFLRDPGEQY
>TRBV4-2|TRBJ2-3
ASIKRQDRDTDTQY
>TRBV4-3|TRBJ1-4
ASSTAPGREKLF
>TRBV19|TRBJ2-2
ASKTGGANTGELF
>TRBV7-9|TRBJ2-1
ASSPLVDEQF
>TRBV5-8|TRBJ1-1
ASSLDRDPYTEAF
>TRBV27|TRBJ2-2
ASSGQNTGELF
>TRBV11-3|TRBJ1-1
ASSPTTGGTEAF
>TRBV27|TRBJ1-3
ASSPEYSGNTIY
>TRBV7-2|TRBJ1-2
ASSLQGFIGYT
>TRBV27|TRBJ2-5
ASSFGRIETQY
>TRBV7-2|TRBJ1-2
ASSLGRQGNYGYT
>TRBV5-1|TRBJ1-1
ASSLSQGHTEAF
>TRBV9|TRBJ1-3
ASSTPRTGTSSGNTIY
>TRBV11-2|TRBJ2-7
ASSSTGSSYEQY
>TRBV5-1|TRBJ1-2
AGSSGTGSMGYT
>TRBV9|TRBJ2-7
ASSVTSGTVYEQY
>TRBV19|TRBJ1-1
ASSIDAGTE
>TRBV7-6|TRBJ2-2
ASSLEGTGPNTGELF
>TRBV19|TRBJ1-1
ASSQTENTEAF
>TRBV9|TRBJ2-7
ASSPLGSSYEQY
>TRBV7-2|TRBJ1-4
ASSSSGRGEKLF
>TRBV29-1|TRBJ2-1
SVRESYNEQF
>TRBV11-2|TRBJ2-7
ASSTRQGPISYEQY
>TRBV11-2|TRBJ1-5
ASSLGGHPNQPQH
>TRBV19|TRBJ2-3
ASSSSGRGTDTQY
>TRBV19|TRBJ1-3
ASSIRSRAGNTIY
>TRBV7-2|TRBJ2-7
ASSPGLAGPYEQY
>TRBV5-1|TRBJ1-2
ASSLAQGGGYT
>TRBV9|TRBJ1-1
ASRAGDNTEAF
>TRBV7-2|TRBJ1-1
ASSLERFGTEAF
>TRBV11-3|TRBJ2-1
ASIPGRGEGRYNEQF
>TRBV5-4|TRBJ2-5
ASSLAGSEGETQY
>TRBV5-4|TRBJ2-1
ASSSGTGGYNEQF